This T cell receptor beta chain was identified during a study of blood T cells in healthy people across ages. Study-wide findings and caveats: Age advanced and TCR beta diversity per million T cells fell, roughly linearly.

The germline gives CDR1 MNHNS, CDR2 SASEGT. The CDR3 sequence is 16 residues long. In regard to this clonotype: The antigen is undetermined.

Staff drew 9 to 10 milliliters of peripheral blood from each donor. Using a J-beta primer mix together with a sample-barcoded 5' primer, a second PCR was run for about 6 to 12 cycles. MiXCR was run by TCRdb on the 5' RACE reads, yielding one entry per CDR3 protein. In the table there are 1.2 million to 1.5 million distinct CDR3 sequences, 40% to 50% of which are singletons. This clonotype was sampled from a woman younger than 35 in good health. The genes are TRBV6-1 and TRBJ2-7, with D possibly being TRBD2 (6 bases). The J call may be in error: the DNA end matches TRBJ2-5 better. Sequencing was done on a sample of blood. CDR3 sequence reads: CASRETGTGVGETQYF. DNA of the CDR3: TGTGCCAGCAGAGAAACCGGGACGGGGGTGGGGGAGACCCAGTACTTC.